The clone carrying this T cell receptor (beta chain) was seen ten or more times. Its target is unknown. The CDR3 extends over 11 amino acids. CDR1 is LGHDT and CDR2 is YNNKEL in the germline V gene (reference sequence). V was trimmed by 5 bases and J by 5 bases, leaving 3 bases between them. Expansion lasted two to three days, with either anti-CD3 antibody OKT3 or CD3/CD28 beads. Jurkat-T cell coculture with anti-TRBV12, compared with an anti-CD19 control. Unique molecular identifier barcodes measured each clonotype's abundance. TCRdb reprocessed the 5' RACE reads via MiXCR and lists one record per CDR3 protein. The sample consists of tens of thousands of distinct CDR3 sequences, just over 2% of them appearing once. The sample is drawn from a study of beta chain bispecific antibodies for T cell cancers. Across the study: Surface TRBV12 (TRBV12-3) was on Jurkat, TRBV5-5 on HPB-ALL.

Findings and caveats of the study: Normal T cells contributed less of the targeted TRBV signal than the leukemia cells did. TRBV-directed bispecific antibodies appeared to leave all non-targeted, unrelated TRBV family members unaffected. Versus anti-CD19, anti-TRBV12 exposure cut the TRBV12-3 share of TRBV signal by around 99%.

The chain links TRBV3-1 to TRBJ2-2; D unclear. This clonotype was sampled from a human donor in good health. Some clones in this sample may be carry-over from other donors' samples. Sequencing used healthy donor T cells cultured with leukemia cells, obtained from a culture containing a bispecific antibody targeting TCR Vbeta12. The CDR3 protein is CASSKTGELFF. The CDR3 DNA follows: TGTGCCAGCAGCAAGACCGGGGAGCTGTTTTTT.